Below, 10 T cell receptor beta chains from the same sample are listed, as sequenced in a study of cytomegalovirus exposure and HLA in healthy donors. Primers for the PCR totalled 60 Vbeta and 13 Jbeta. The protocol was immunoSEQ multiplex PCR, while the TCRdb copy is restricted to in-frame clones and leaves out a portion. Here the sample spans roughly 250,000 clones, approximately 80% being singletons. The sample comprised PBMCs. Source of these receptors: a girl aged 2-10 years in good health and CMV-seronegative.

The chain has TRBV5-1 and TRBJ1-1; D perhaps matches TRBD1 (6 bases). The V and J ends lost 6 bases and 8 bases respectively, with 17 bases between them. Germline CDR1 is SGHRS and CDR2 is YFSETQ. The CDR3 runs 13 residues. CDR3 region: CASTWMDRGEAFF. DNA for the CDR3: TGCGCCAGCACCTGGATGGACAGAGGGGAAGCTTTCTTT.

This clone was counted a single time. The chain uses TRBV7-8 and TRBJ2-1; 11 bases fit TRBD2. CDR3 length: 15 residues. Trimming cost V 4 bases and J 7 bases; bases outside gene matches: 6. Germline V gives CDR1 SGHVS, CDR2 FQNEAQ. The CDR3 sequence: CASSSLAGGENEQFF. The CDR3 nucleotides are TGTGCCAGCAGCTCCCTAGCGGGGGGCGAAAATGAGCAGTTCTTC.

The chain carries TRBV15 and TRBJ1-1; perhaps TRBD1 as D (6 bases). Germline CDR1 is LNHNV and CDR2 is YYDKDF (reference sequence). CDR3 length: 15 residues. V lost 5 bases and J lost 5, with 18 bases in between. The CDR3 DNA sequence: TGTGCCACCAGCGCCCTCAGGGGTCGAGAAACTGAAGCTTTCTTT. Encoded protein: CATSALRGRETEAFF. Full variable domain (rest looked up from reference TRBV15 and TRBJ1-1): DAMVIQNPRYQVTQFGKPVTLSCSQTLNHNVMYWYQQKSSQAPKLLFHYYDKDFNNEADTPDNFQSRRPNTSFCFLDIRSPGLGDTAMYLCATSALRGRETEAFFGQGTRLTVV.

The chain joins TRBV19 to TRBJ2-3; TRBD1 matches 7 bases. V was pared by 7 bases and J by 4 bases, with 8 bases of the junction left unmatched. Germline assignment: CDR1 LNHDA and CDR2 SQIVND (reference sequence). The CDR3 is made up of 14 amino acids. CDR3 protein: CASTVYTGADTQYF. Here the CDR3 DNA reads TGTGCCAGTACCGTCTACACAGGGGCAGATACGCAGTATTTT.

The rearrangement joins TRBV19 to TRBJ2-1, with D perhaps TRBD2 (6 bases). V was cut by 3 bases and J by 8 bases, with 11 bases left in between. Germline V gene sequence: CDR1 LNHDA, CDR2 SQIVND (reference sequence). This CDR3 spans 13 amino acids. CDR3 in amino acids: CASSIPGVYEQFF. The CDR3 DNA reads as TGTGCCAGTAGTATCCCGGGGGTGTATGAGCAGTTCTTC.

The CDR3 protein is CASNFRGLGQPQHF. CDR3 bases: TGTGCCAGCAACTTCAGGGGGCTAGGTCAGCCCCAGCATTTT. The rearrangement joins TRBV6-5 to TRBJ1-5; 8 nucleotides line up with TRBD1. Germline trimming cut 7 bases from V and 6 bases from J; bases unmatched to any gene: 8. The CDR3 loop spans 14 amino acids. Per the germline V gene, CDR1 is MNHEY and CDR2 is SVGAGI.

The chain has TRBV19 and TRBJ2-7, with a possible D match to TRBD2 (6 bases). Trimming stripped 3 bases from V and 6 bases from J, with 9 bases between. Germline loops: CDR1 LNHDA, CDR2 SQIVND (reference sequence). There are 12 residues in the CDR3. The CDR3 bases are TGTGCCAGTAGTATGGGCGGGGTCGAGCAGTACTTC. Protein sequence: CASSMGGVEQYF.

V usage is TRBV6-5 and J usage is TRBJ1-5; D remains unclear. The germline CDR1 and CDR2 sequences are MNHEY and SVGAGI. V was trimmed by 2 bases and J by 4 bases, leaving 6 bases between them. CDR3 length: 13 residues. In nucleotides, the CDR3 is TGTGCCAGCAGTTACGGCCTGAATCAGCCCCAGCATTTT. Its translation is CASSYGLNQPQHF.

A remark on this clone: One end of the junction is discordant with germline, which a read error may explain. This CDR3 is CASSPVPNNRPQHF. CDR3 DNA: TGTGCCAGCAGCCCCGTCCCCAACAATCGGCCCCAGCATTTT. The chain carries TRBV6-5 and TRBJ1-5; D remains unclear. Germline CDR1 MNHEY, CDR2 SVGAGI. This CDR3 comprises 14 residues.

The chain recombines TRBV18 with TRBJ2-1; 10 bases line up with TRBD1. Per germline, CDR1 KGHSH and CDR2 LQKENI. This CDR3 region has 17 residues. J lost 9 bases, V lost 3 bases, and 14 bases had no gene match. CDR3 in DNA: TGTGCCAGCTCACCGACCCGTGGGACAGGGGCTCTTGGTGAGCAGTTCTTC. It specifies CASSPTRGTGALGEQFF.